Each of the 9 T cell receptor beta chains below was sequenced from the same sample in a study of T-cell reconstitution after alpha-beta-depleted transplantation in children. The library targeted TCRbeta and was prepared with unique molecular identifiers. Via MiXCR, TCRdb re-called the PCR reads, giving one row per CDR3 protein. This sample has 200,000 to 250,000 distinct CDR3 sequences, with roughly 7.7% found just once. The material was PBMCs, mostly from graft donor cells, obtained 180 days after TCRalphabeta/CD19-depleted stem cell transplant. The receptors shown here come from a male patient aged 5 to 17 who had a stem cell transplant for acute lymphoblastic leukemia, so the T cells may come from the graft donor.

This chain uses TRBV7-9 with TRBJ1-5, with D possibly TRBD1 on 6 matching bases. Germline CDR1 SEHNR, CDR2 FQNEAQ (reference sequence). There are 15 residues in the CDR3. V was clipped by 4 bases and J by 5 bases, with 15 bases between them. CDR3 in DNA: TGTGCCAGCAGCTCTAATGGCCAGGGGTATCAGCCCCAGCATTTT. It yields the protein CASSSNGQGYQPQHF.

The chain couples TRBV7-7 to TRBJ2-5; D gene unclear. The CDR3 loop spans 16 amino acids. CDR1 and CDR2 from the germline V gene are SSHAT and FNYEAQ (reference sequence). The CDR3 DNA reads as TGTGCTACCAAGCTACACCCGGGTAGATACCAAGAGACCCAGTACTTC. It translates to CATKLHPGRYQETQYF.

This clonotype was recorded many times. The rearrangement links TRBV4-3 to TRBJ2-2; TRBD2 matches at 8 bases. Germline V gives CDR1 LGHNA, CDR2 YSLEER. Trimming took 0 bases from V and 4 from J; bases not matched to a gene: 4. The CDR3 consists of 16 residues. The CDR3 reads CASSQDRTSSTGELFF. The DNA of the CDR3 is TGCGCCAGCAGCCAAGATCGGACTAGCAGCACCGGGGAGCTGTTTTTT.

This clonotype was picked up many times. DNA of the CDR3: TGTGCCAGCACCAATCTAGACTACGAGCAGTACTTC. Translation gives CASTNLDYEQYF. The chain couples TRBV28 to TRBJ2-7; D remains unclear. Germline CDR1 and CDR2: MDHEN and SYDVKM. The CDR3 has 12 residues. V lost 7 bases and J lost 3, with 10 bases in between.

The chain's CDR3 is CASSQQRGVLNTGELFF. The CDR3 DNA sequence: TGTGCCAGCAGCCAGCAGCGGGGGGTGTTGAACACCGGGGAGCTGTTTTTT. This chain links TRBV3-1 with TRBJ2-2; TRBD2 agrees at 9 bases. V was clipped by 3 bases and J by 1 base; unmatched bases: 6. CDR3 length: 17 residues. Germline CDR1 reads LGHDT; CDR2 reads YNNKEL (reference sequence).

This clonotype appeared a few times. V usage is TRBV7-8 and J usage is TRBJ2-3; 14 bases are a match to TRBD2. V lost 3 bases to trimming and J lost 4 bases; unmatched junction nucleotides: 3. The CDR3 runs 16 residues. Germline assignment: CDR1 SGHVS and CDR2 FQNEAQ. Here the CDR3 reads CASSLTSGRGSDTQYF. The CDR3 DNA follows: TGTGCCAGCAGCTTGACTAGCGGGAGGGGTTCAGATACGCAGTATTTT.

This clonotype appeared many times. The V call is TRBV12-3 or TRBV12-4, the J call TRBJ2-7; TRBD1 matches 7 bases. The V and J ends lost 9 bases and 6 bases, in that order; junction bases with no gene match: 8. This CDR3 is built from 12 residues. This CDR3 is CASHRGGGEQYF. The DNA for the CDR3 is TGTGCCAGTCACAGAGGGGGCGGCGAGCAGTACTTC.

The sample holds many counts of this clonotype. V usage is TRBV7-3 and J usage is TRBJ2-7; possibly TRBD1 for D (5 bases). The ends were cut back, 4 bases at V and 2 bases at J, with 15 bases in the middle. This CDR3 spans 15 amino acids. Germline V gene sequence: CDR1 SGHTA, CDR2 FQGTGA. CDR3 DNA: TGTGCCAGCAGCTCCCATAGGACACTAACCTACGAGCAGTACTTC. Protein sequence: CASSSHRTLTYEQYF. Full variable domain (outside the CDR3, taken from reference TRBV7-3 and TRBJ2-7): GAGVSQTPSNKVTEKGKYVELRCDPISGHTALYWYRQSLGQGPEFLIYFQGTGAADDSGLPNDRFFAVRPEGSVSTLKIQRTERGDSAVYLCASSSHRTLTYEQYFGPGTRLTVT.

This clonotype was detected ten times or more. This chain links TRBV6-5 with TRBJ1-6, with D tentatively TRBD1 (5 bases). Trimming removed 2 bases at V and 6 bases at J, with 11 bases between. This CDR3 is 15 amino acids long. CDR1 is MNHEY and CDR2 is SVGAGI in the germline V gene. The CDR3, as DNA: TGTGCCAGCAGTTACAGGGCAGGGTTTAATTCACCCCTCCACTTT. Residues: CASSYRAGFNSPLHF.